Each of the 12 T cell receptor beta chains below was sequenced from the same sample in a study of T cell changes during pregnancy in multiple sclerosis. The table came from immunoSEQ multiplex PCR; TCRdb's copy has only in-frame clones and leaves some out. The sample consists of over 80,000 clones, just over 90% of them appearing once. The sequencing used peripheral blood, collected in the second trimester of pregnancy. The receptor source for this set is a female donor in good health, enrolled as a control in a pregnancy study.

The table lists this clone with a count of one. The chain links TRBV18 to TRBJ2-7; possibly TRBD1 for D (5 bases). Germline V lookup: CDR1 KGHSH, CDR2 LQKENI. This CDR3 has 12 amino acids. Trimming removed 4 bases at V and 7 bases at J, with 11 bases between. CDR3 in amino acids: CASSRQGEEQYF. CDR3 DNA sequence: TGTGCCAGCTCACGGCAGGGTGAAGAGCAGTACTTC.

As DNA, the CDR3 is TGTGCCAGCAGGGAAAGGCAGGGAAGGGGAGATACGCAGTATTTT. This codes for CASRERQGRGDTQYF. This chain joins TRBV2 and TRBJ2-3; maybe TRBD1 (5 bases). With 6 bases removed from V and 5 bases from J, the gap between germline ends came to 18 bases. This CDR3 spans 15 amino acids. Germline CDR1 reads SNHLY; CDR2 reads FYNNEI.

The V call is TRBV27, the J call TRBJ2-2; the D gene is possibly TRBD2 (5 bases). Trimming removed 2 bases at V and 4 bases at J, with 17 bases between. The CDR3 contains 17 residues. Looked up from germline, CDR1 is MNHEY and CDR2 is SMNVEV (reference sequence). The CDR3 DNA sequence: TGTGCCAGCAGTTTAATCCCGCTTAGCGTCGGCACCGGGGAGCTGTTTTTT. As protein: CASSLIPLSVGTGELFF.

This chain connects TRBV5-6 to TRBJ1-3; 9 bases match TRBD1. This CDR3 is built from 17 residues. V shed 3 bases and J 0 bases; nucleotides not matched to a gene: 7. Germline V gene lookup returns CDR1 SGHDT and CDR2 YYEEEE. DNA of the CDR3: TGTGCCAGCAGCTGGGGGACAGGGCTGAACTCTGGAAACACCATATATTTT. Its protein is CASSWGTGLNSGNTIYF. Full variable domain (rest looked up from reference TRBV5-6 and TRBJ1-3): DAGVTQSPTHLIKTRGQQVTLRCSPKSGHDTVSWYQQALGQGPQFIFQYYEEEERQRGNFPDRFSGHQFPNYSSELNVNALLLGDSALYLCASSWGTGLNSGNTIYFGEGSWLTVV.

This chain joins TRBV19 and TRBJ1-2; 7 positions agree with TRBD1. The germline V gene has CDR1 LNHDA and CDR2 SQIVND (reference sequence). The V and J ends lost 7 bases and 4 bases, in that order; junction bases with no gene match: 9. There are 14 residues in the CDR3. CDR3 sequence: CASNPRTGLYGYTF. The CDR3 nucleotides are TGTGCCAGTAACCCCCGGACAGGCCTCTATGGCTACACCTTC.

CDR3 protein: CASMSQGPNYGYTF. DNA for the CDR3: TGTGCCAGTATGTCCCAGGGCCCAAACTATGGCTACACCTTC. The chain is built from TRBV19 and TRBJ1-2; TRBD1 might be the D (5 bases). The CDR3 is made up of 14 amino acids. The germline CDR1 and CDR2 sequences are LNHDA and SQIVND (reference sequence). V shed 7 bases and J shed 2 bases, with 14 bases lying between them.

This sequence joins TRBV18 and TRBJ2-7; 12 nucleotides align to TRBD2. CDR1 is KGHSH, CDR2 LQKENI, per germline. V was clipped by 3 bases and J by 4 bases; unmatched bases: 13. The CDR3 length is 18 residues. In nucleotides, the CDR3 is TGTGCCAGCTCACCCCTCCCCGGGACTAGCGGGCGCGCGTACGAGCAGTACTTC. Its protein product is CASSPLPGTSGRAYEQYF. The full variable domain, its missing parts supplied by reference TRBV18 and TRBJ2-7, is NAGVMQNPRHLVRRRGQEARLRCSPMKGHSHVYWYRQLPEEGLKFMVYLQKENIIDESGMPKERFSAEFPKEGPSILRIQQVVRGDSAAYFCASSPLPGTSGRAYEQYFGPGTRLTVT.

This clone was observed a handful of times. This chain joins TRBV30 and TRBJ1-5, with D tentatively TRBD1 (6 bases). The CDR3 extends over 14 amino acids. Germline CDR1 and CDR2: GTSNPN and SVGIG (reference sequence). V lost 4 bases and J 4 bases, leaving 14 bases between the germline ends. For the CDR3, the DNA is TGTGCCTGGAACCAGGGGAATCTGAATCAGCCCCAGCATTTT. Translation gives CAWNQGNLNQPQHF.

The CDR3 nucleotides read TGCGCCAGCAGCTTGACAGCTAACTATGGCTACACCTTC. It specifies CASSLTANYGYTF. V gene TRBV5-1 combines with J gene TRBJ1-2; D is ambiguous. CDR3 length equals 13 residues. Trimming left V 1 base short and J 0 bases short, with 4 bases between. CDR1 is SGHRS and CDR2 is YFSETQ in the germline V gene.

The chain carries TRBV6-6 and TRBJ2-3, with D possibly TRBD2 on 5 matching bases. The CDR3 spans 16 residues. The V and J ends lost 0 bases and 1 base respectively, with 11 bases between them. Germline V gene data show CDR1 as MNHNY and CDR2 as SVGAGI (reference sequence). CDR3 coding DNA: TGTGCCAGCAGTTACTCCCACACCGGGGGCACAGATACGCAGTATTTT. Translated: CASSYSHTGGTDTQYF.

CDR3 sequence: CASSRTSYEQYF. The CDR3 DNA is TGTGCCAGCAGCCGAACAAGCTACGAGCAGTACTTC. The genes are TRBV14 and TRBJ2-7, with no clear D. Germline V gene lookup returns CDR1 SGHDN and CDR2 FVKESK. V shed 4 bases and J shed 3 bases, with 7 bases lying between them. The CDR3 runs 12 residues.

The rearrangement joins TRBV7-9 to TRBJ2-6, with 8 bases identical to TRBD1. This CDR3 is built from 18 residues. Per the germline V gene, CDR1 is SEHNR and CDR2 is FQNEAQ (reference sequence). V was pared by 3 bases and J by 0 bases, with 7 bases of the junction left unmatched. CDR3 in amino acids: CASSFLQGVISGANVLTF. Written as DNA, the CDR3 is TGTGCCAGCAGCTTCTTACAGGGGGTAATCTCTGGGGCCAACGTCCTGACTTTC.